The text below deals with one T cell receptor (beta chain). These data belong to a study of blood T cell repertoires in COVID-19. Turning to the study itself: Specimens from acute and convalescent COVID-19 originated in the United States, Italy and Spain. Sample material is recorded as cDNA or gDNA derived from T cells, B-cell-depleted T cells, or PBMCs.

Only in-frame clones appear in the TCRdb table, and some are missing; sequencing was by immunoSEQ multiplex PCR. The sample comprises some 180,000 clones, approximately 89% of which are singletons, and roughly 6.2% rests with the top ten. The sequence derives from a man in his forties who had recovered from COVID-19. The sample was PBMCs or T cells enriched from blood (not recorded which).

Here the CDR3 DNA reads TGTGCCAGCAGCCGGACAGGGAGAGGGCAGTACTTC. Amino acid sequence: CASSRTGRGQYF. The rearrangement joins TRBV7-9 to TRBJ2-7, with TRBD1 identical over 8 bases. This CDR3 region has 12 residues. Germline loops: CDR1 SEHNR, CDR2 FQNEAQ (reference sequence). Unmatched junction bases numbered 6, after V lost 5 bases and J lost 9 bases.